The TCR beta chain under discussion was sequenced for a study of shared clonotypes between healthy human individuals. Clones were read by immunoSEQ multiplex PCR, and TCRdb kept only the in-frame ones, dropping some. This table holds around 1.5 million clones, roughly 98% found once. This clonotype was sampled from a man aged 25 to 40 in good health. Sample: naive CD4+ T cells sorted from blood. As for subset: CD45RA+ positively selected.

The CDR3 loop reads CASSLLGGHTEAFF. Written as DNA, the CDR3 is TGTGCCAGCTCCCTTCTAGGTGGGCACACTGAAGCTTTCTTT. The chain carries TRBV18 and TRBJ1-1; D is uncertain. With 6 bases removed from V and 3 bases from J, the gap between germline ends came to 14 bases. The germline CDR1 and CDR2 sequences are KGHSH and LQKENI. This CDR3 spans 14 amino acids. Full variable domain (remainder filled in from reference TRBV18 and TRBJ1-1): NAGVMQNPRHLVRRRGQEARLRCSPMKGHSHVYWYRQLPEEGLKFMVYLQKENIIDESGMPKERFSAEFPKEGPSILRIQQVVRGDSAAYFCASSLLGGHTEAFFGQGTRLTVV.